This T cell receptor (beta chain) appears in the sequencing data of a study of cytomegalovirus exposure and HLA in healthy donors. The PCR used 60 Vbeta and 13 Jbeta primers. Here immunoSEQ multiplex PCR was the method, and the copy in TCRdb shows in-frame clones only, minus some. The sample has around 140,000 clones; approximately 80% are singletons. This CDR3 has 13 residues. In germline, CDR1 is WSHSY, CDR2 SAAADI. The V and J ends lost 2 bases and 4 bases respectively, with 6 bases between them. This sequence joins TRBV10-2 and TRBJ2-1, with D unresolved. The sequence derives from a woman under 30 in good health and CMV-seronegative. Input material: PBMCs. The chain's CDR3 is CASSEASYNEQFF. The CDR3, as DNA: TGCGCCAGCAGTGAGGCTAGTTACAATGAGCAGTTCTTC.